This T cell receptor beta chain was retrieved from a study of regulatory T cells in long-lasting Graves disease. Assembly of TCR beta libraries relied on iRepertoire HTBI primers together with Arm-PCR of CDR3 regions. One entry per CDR3 protein, called by TCRdb with MiXCR from the multiplex PCR reads. This table has about 220,000 distinct CDR3 sequences, about 19% appearing once. Time point in this sample: newly diagnosed GD, antithyroid drugs for less than 3 months. PBMC-extracted RNA yielded the TCR library. This CDR3 has 16 amino acids. CDR1 is MNHEY and CDR2 is SMNVEV in the germline V gene (reference sequence). V lost 2 bases, J lost 5 bases, and 3 bases stayed unmatched. Ten or more counts support this clonotype. These same records also appear under a second study, on T cells in Graves' hyperthyroidism and ophthalmopathy.

The source of this sequence is a woman aged 25-40 years with Graves disease. The source material was peripheral blood mononuclear cells (PBMCs), sampled at new diagnosis, from a patient treated with antithyroid drugs. The chain carries TRBV27 and TRBJ2-1, with 13 bases matching TRBD2. CDR3 protein: CASSLRLAGGHNEQFF. In DNA, the CDR3 is TGTGCCAGCAGTTTAAGACTAGCGGGAGGACACAATGAGCAGTTCTTC.